These T cell receptor beta chains were read from a single sample in a study of shared clonotypes between healthy human individuals. Measured with immunoSEQ multiplex PCR; TCRdb has only the in-frame clones, and not every one. The repertoire consists of roughly 1,800,000 clones, with about 95% occurring once and the leading ten covering 1.2%. The specimen was naive CD8+ T cells sorted from blood. The receptors originated from a man in his late teens or twenties in good health. CDR3s include the opening cysteine and the closing phenylalanine or tryptophan. Fields, in order: V gene, J gene, D gene, clone size, CDR3 DNA, CDR3 protein. The D gene is left open where the match is weak. The size field is filled for only some rows; it gives once, few, many or a size class.

>TRBV5-6|TRBJ1-1|-|-
TGTGCCAGCAGCGCCACTACAGTAGGTCACACTGAAGCTTTCTTT
CASSATTVGHTEAFF
>TRBV6-5|TRBJ1-2|-|-
TGTGCCAGCAGTTCCCCCAAAGCCGGCTACACCTTC
CASSSPKAGYTF
>TRBV6-5|TRBJ2-7|TRBD2|-
TGTGCCAGCACCCCCGGGGGGTCCTACGAGCAGTACTTC
CASTPGGSYEQYF
>TRBV6-5|TRBJ2-7|-|-
TGTGCCAGCAGTTACTCCTGGGGTGGAGGCTCCTACGAGCAGTACTTC
CASSYSWGGGSYEQYF
>TRBV2|TRBJ1-4|-|-
TGTGCCAGCAGGTTTATTACTAATGAAAAACTGTTTTTT
CASRFITNEKLFF
>TRBV14|TRBJ1-2|-|once
TGTGCCAGCAGCCAAGAGTATCTCTATGGCTACACCTTC
CASSQEYLYGYTF
>TRBV29-1|TRBJ1-5|-|-
TGCAGCGTTGAGGCCGGGGATAGCAATCAGCCCCAGCATTTT
CSVEAGDSNQPQHF
>TRBV28|TRBJ1-5|-|-
TGTGCCAGCAGTTTTAGTGATAGCAATCAGCCCCAGCATTTT
CASSFSDSNQPQHF
>TRBV2|TRBJ2-7|TRBD2|-
TGTGCCAGCAGTGAACTAGCGGGGGATGAGCAGTACTTC
CASSELAGDEQYF
>TRBV13|TRBJ2-1|TRBD2|-
TGTGCCAGCAGCTTAGGCCCCCTAGCGGGGTACAATGAGCAGTTCTTC
CASSLGPLAGYNEQFF
>TRBV4-2|TRBJ2-7|-|-
TGTGCCAGCAGCCAAGATGCGGGGGCCCCCTACGAGCAGTACTTC
CASSQDAGAPYEQYF
>TRBV27|TRBJ2-7|-|-
TGTGCCAGCAGTTTAGAGAGGGGCTCCTACGAGCAGTACTTC
CASSLERGSYEQYF
>TRBV9|TRBJ2-7|-|-
TGTGCCAGCAGCGTAGAAGACGGGAACTCCTACGAGCAGTACTTC
CASSVEDGNSYEQYF
>TRBV4-1|TRBJ2-2|-|-
TGCGCCAGCAGTCCGCTGGACACCGGGGAGCTGTTTTTT
CASSPLDTGELFF
>TRBV19|TRBJ2-1|-|-
TGTGCCAGTACCGCGGCGAGCGGAACCAACTACAATGAGCAGTTCTTC
CASTAASGTNYNEQFF
>TRBV6-5|TRBJ2-2|-|-
TGTGCCAGCACTGGGGCCGGGGAGCTGTTTTTT
CASTGAGELFF
>TRBV7-9|TRBJ2-7|TRBD1|once
TGTGCCAGCAGCCCATCCGGGACAGGGTCAAACGAGCAGTACTTC
CASSPSGTGSNEQYF
>TRBV28|TRBJ2-3|-|-
TGTGCCAGCAGTTTAAGGGTTAGGGCGGCTCCGCAGTATTTT
CASSLRVRAAPQYF
>TRBV6-5|TRBJ2-7|-|-
TGTGCCAGCAGTCTGGGGGGGGGCGCTTTGGAGAGGTACTTC
CASSLGGGALERYF
>TRBV5-1|TRBJ1-2|TRBD1|-
TGCGCCAGCAGCTGGGCAGGGGGAGATGGCTACACCTTC
CASSWAGGDGYTF
>TRBV6-1|TRBJ1-4|-|-
TGTGCCAGCGGTTTTCAGAATGAAAAACTGTTTTTT
CASGFQNEKLFF
>TRBV5-6|TRBJ1-1|TRBD1|-
TGTGCCAGCAGCCGTTGGACAGGGGCGTTAGGCACTGAAGCTTTCTTT
CASSRWTGALGTEAFF
>TRBV28|TRBJ1-5|-|-
TGTGCCAGCAGTCTTATCAGGGGAAGCAATCAGCCCCAGCATTTT
CASSLIRGSNQPQHF
>TRBV30|TRBJ2-1|-|-
TGTGCCTGGCATACCGGGCATGAGCAGTTCTTC
CAWHTGHEQFF